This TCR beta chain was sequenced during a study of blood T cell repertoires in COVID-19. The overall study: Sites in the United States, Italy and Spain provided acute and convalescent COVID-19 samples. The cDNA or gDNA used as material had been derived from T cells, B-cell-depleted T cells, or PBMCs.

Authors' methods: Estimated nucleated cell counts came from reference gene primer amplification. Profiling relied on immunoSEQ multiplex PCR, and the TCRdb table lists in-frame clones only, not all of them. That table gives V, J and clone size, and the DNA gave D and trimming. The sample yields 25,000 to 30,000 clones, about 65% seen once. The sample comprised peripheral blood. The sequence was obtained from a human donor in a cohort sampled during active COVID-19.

CDR3 in amino acids: CASSPPGGHYSNQPQHF. CDR3 DNA: TGTGCCAGCTCACCACCGGGGGGGCATTATAGCAATCAGCCCCAGCATTTT. The chain carries TRBV18 and TRBJ1-5, with D tentatively TRBD1 (6 bases). This CDR3 has 17 residues. The germline gives CDR1 KGHSH, CDR2 LQKENI. V gave up 0 bases and J gave up 0 bases, with 12 bases separating them.